These T cell receptor beta chains were read from a single sample in a study of T cell repertoires in cytomegalovirus infection. Each CDR3 protein gets one entry after TCRdb re-called the reads with MiXCR. The table includes around 540,000 distinct CDR3 sequences, roughly a third detected once. Their antigen targets remain unknown. Sample: cultured PBMCs, taken from culture after CMV antigen stimulation. These receptors all come from a human donor in good health (CMV status not recorded). Some clones in this sample may be carry-over from other donors' samples. CDR3s include the opening cysteine and the closing phenylalanine or tryptophan. D genes are given only for firm matches. Clone sizes are given selectively: once, few, many, or a class where the clone is expanded.

-	-	TRBV27	TRBJ2-1	CASSPRGAHEQFF	TGTGCCAGCAGTCCCCGGGGGGCCCATGAGCAGTTCTTC
TRBD2	few	TRBV12-3/TRBV12-4	TRBJ2-3	CASFLAGSTDTQYF	TGTGCCAGCTTCCTAGCGGGATCCACAGATACGCAGTATTTT
-	few	TRBV6-5	TRBJ1-4	CASSFWGLGEKLFF	TGTGCCAGCAGTTTCTGGGGCCTGGGGGAAAAACTGTTTTTT
TRBD2	few	TRBV7-2	TRBJ2-7	CASSLEAGGPSGMAYEQYF	TGTGCCAGCAGCTTAGAGGCGGGAGGGCCCTCGGGTATGGCCTACGAGCAGTACTTC
-	many	TRBV7-6	TRBJ2-1	CASSISRASYNEQFF	TGTGCCAGCAGCATCTCGCGGGCCTCATACAATGAGCAGTTCTTC
-	-	TRBV5-6	TRBJ1-4	CASSSPTATAEKLFF	TGTGCCAGCAGCTCACCGACAGCGACCGCGGAAAAACTGTTTTTT
TRBD1	few	TRBV4-3	TRBJ1-1	CASSQAGGHTEAFF	TGCGCCAGCAGCCAAGCAGGGGGCCACACTGAAGCTTTCTTT
-	-	TRBV15	TRBJ2-4	CATSNIRLAVRGNIQYF	TGTGCCACCAGCAATATTCGTTTAGCGGTCCGTGGGAACATTCAGTACTTC
TRBD1	-	TRBV20-1	TRBJ2-5	CSATGTVQETQYF	TGCAGTGCTACGGGGACAGTCCAAGAGACCCAGTACTTC
-	many	TRBV7-2	TRBJ2-1	CASRRGNEQFF	TGTGCCAGCAGACGGGGGAATGAGCAGTTCTTC
-	-	TRBV7-3	TRBJ2-1	CASSSRFGEQFF	TGTGCCAGCAGCTCCCGGTTCGGTGAGCAGTTCTTC
TRBD1	few	TRBV11-2	TRBJ1-2	CASSPPLLTGLAYGYTF	TGTGCCAGCAGCCCCCCCCTCTTGACAGGGTTGGCCTATGGCTACACCTTC